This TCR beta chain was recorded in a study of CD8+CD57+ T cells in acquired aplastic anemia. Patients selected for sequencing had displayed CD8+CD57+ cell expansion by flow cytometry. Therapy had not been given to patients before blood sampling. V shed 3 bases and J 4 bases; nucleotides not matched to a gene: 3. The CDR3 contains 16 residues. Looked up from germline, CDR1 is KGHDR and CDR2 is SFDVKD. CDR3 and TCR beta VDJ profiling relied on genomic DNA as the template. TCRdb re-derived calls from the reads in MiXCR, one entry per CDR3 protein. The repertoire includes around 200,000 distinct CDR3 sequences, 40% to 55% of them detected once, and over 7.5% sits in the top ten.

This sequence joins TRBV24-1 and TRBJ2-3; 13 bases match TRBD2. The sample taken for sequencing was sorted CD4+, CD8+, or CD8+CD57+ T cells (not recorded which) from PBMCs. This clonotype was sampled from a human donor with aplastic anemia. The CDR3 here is CATSDGLAGVADTQYF. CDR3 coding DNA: TGTGCCACCAGTGATGGACTAGCGGGAGTGGCAGATACGCAGTATTTT.